This T cell receptor (beta chain) was captured by sequencing in a study of T cells in localized non-small cell lung cancer. CDR3 length equals 17 residues. Trimming took 1 base from V and 2 from J; bases not matched to a gene: 3. CDR1 and CDR2 (germline): MDHEN, SYDVKM. The table came from immunoSEQ multiplex PCR; TCRdb's copy has only in-frame clones and leaves some out. The sample contains under 150,000 clones, more than 70% of which appear only once. The sequence was collected from a female donor over 55 with stage I lung adenocarcinoma. Sequences were derived from peripheral blood, sampled before any cancer treatment. The chain has TRBV28 and TRBJ2-2, with 11 bases fitting TRBD2. The CDR3 nucleotides read TGTGCCAGCAGTTTATTGGGGACTAGCGGAAACACCGGGGAGCTGTTTTTT. Protein sequence: CASSLLGTSGNTGELFF. The full variable domain, completed using reference TRBV28 and TRBJ2-2, is DVKVTQSSRYLVKRTGEKVFLECVQDMDHENMFWYRQDPGLGLRLIYFSYDVKMKEKGDIPEGYSVSREKKERFSLILESASTNQTSMYLCASSLLGTSGNTGELFFGEGSRLTVL.